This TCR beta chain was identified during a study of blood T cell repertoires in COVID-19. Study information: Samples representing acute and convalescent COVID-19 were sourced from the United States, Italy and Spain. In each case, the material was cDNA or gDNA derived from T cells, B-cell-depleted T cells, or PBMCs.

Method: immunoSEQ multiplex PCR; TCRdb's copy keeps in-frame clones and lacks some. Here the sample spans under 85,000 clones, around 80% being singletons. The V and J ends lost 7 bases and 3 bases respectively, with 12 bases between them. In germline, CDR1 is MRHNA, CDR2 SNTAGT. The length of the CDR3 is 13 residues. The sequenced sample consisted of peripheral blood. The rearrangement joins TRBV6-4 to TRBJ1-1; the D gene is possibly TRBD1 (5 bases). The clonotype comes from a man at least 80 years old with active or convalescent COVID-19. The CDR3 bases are TGTGCCAGCAAGGCAGGGTACGACACTGAAGCTTTCTTT. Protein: CASKAGYDTEAFF.